These 7 T cell receptor beta chains were all obtained from the same sample, sequenced in a study of blood T cell dynamics during melanoma immunotherapy. The time point: pre-treatment baseline. Produced via immunoSEQ multiplex PCR; TCRdb's table is partial and in-frame only. Among about 10,000 clones listed, approximately 90% were seen once. Sequencing was performed on blood, taken from a patient treated with checkpoint blockade. The source of these receptors is a human donor with melanoma.

This clone was seen a few times. The J gene is TRBJ1-2, the V gene TRBV19; TRBD1 matches at 8 bases. CDR3 length: 13 residues. In germline, CDR1 is LNHDA, CDR2 SQIVND (reference sequence). The J segment lost 4 bases and the V segment lost 3 bases, leaving 1 base of the junction unmatched. The DNA of the CDR3 is TGTGCCAGTAGTATCGGGACAGGCTATGGCTACACCTTC. It codes for CASSIGTGYGYTF.

This clone was detected only a few times. J is TRBJ2-6 and V is TRBV28; the D gene is possibly TRBD2 (6 bases). This CDR3 region has 19 residues. Germline CDR1 reads MDHEN; CDR2 reads SYDVKM. Trimming removed 6 bases from V and 1 base from J, with 22 bases in between. Here the CDR3 DNA reads TGTGCCAGCAGCACACCGACCGGGACTGTCGCATCTGGGGCCAACGTCCTGACTTTC. Protein sequence: CASSTPTGTVASGANVLTF.

A single count supports this clone. The chain recombines TRBV30 with TRBJ1-2, with 7 bases that match TRBD1. The CDR3 totals 12 residues. V was pared by 1 base and J by 4 bases, with 0 bases of the junction left unmatched. From germline, CDR1 is GTSNPN and CDR2 SVGIG (reference sequence). The CDR3 region is CAWSGDSYGYTF. The CDR3 coding sequence is TGTGCCTGGAGTGGGGACAGCTATGGCTACACCTTC. The whole variable domain, filled in from reference TRBV30 and TRBJ1-2, reads SQTIHQWPATLVQPVGSPLSLECTVEGTSNPNLYWYRQAAGRGLQLLFYSVGIGQISSEVPQNLSASRPQDRQFILSSKKLLLSDSGFYLCAWSGDSYGYTFGSGTRLTVV.

The chain employs TRBV5-1 and TRBJ1-1; D gene uncertain. The CDR3 sequence is 14 residues long. The germline gives CDR1 SGHRS, CDR2 YFSETQ. Deletions cut 7 bases from V and 1 base from J, with 14 bases between. As DNA, the CDR3 is TGCGCCAGCTTCCCCGTCCCATCGAACACTGAAGCTTTCTTT. Translation gives CASFPVPSNTEAFF.

This sequence joins TRBV6-5 and TRBJ2-7; the match to TRBD1 covers 8 bases. The germline V gene encodes CDR1 MNHEY and CDR2 SVGAGI. Trimming took 5 bases from V and 2 from J; bases not matched to a gene: 5. The CDR3 sequence is 14 residues long. The CDR3 spells CASSPGQAAYEQYF. Written as DNA, the CDR3 is TGTGCCAGCAGTCCGGGACAGGCTGCCTACGAGCAGTACTTC.

The chain employs TRBV11-2 and TRBJ2-3; D remains unclear. From germline, CDR1 is SGHAT and CDR2 FQNNGV. V was shortened by 2 bases and J by 0 bases, with 15 bases between the two germline ends. This CDR3 has 17 amino acids. In DNA, the CDR3 is TGTGCCAGCAGCTTATTCAATCCGATAACCAGCACAGATACGCAGTATTTT. Translated, it gives CASSLFNPITSTDTQYF.

This sequence joins TRBV11-3 and TRBJ2-1; maybe TRBD2 (7 bases). The CDR3 totals 15 residues. Deletions cut 5 bases from V and 4 bases from J, with 15 bases between. Germline V gives CDR1 SGHNT, CDR2 YENEEA. CDR3 loop: CASSAGASFYNEQFF. The CDR3, as DNA: TGTGCCAGCAGCGCGGGGGCTAGCTTTTACAATGAGCAGTTCTTC. The full variable domain, with the rest looked up from reference TRBV11-3 and TRBJ2-1, is EAGVVQSPRYKIIEKKQPVAFWCNPISGHNTLYWYLQNLGQGPELLIRYENEEAVDDSQLPKDRFSAERLKGVDSTLKIQPAELGDSAVYLCASSAGASFYNEQFFGPGTRLTVL.